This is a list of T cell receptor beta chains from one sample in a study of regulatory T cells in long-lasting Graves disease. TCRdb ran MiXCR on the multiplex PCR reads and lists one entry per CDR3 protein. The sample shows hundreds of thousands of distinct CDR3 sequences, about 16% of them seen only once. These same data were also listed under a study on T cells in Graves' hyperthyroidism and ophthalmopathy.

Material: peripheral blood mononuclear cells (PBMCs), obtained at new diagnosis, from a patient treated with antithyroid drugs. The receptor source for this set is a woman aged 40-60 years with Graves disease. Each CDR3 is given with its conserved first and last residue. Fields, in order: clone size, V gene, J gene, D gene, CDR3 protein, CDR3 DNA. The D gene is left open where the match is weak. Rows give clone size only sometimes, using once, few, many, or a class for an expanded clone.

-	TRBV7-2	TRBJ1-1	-	CASSLGGTPGGTEAFF	TGTGCCAGCAGCTTGGGGGGCACTCCCGGGGGCACTGAAGCTTTCTTT
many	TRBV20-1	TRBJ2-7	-	CSARDADYEQYF	TGCAGTGCTAGAGATGCGGACTACGAGCAGTACTTC
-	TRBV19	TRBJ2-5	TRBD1	CASTWTGQETQYF	TGTGCCAGTACCTGGACAGGGCAAGAGACCCAGTACTTC
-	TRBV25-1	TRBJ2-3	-	CASSDSATDTQYF	TGTGCCAGCAGTGATTCGGCCACAGATACGCAGTATTTT
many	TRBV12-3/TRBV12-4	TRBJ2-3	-	CASSLPTDTQYF	TGTGCCAGCAGTTTGCCCACAGATACGCAGTATTTT
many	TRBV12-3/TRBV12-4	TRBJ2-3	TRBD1	CASSYAGTARTDTQYF	TGTGCCAGCAGTTATGCCGGGACAGCAAGAACAGATACGCAGTATTTT
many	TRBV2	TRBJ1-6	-	CADKRGDSYNSPLHF	TGTGCCGACAAAAGGGGGGACTCCTATAATTCACCCCTCCACTTT
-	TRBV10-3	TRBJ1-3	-	CAISERGTPNSGNTIYF	TGTGCCATCAGTGAGAGGGGGACACCGAACTCTGGAAACACCATATATTTT
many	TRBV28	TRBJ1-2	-	CASSLVGGPANYGYTF	TGTGCCAGCAGTTTAGTGGGGGGGCCAGCTAACTATGGCTACACCTTC
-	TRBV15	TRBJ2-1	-	CATSRLQGYNEQFF	TGTGCCACCAGCAGACTACAGGGCTACAATGAGCAGTTCTTC
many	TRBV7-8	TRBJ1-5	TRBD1	CASSLEPTGAQPQHF	TGTGCCAGCAGCTTAGAGCCTACAGGGGCGCAGCCCCAGCATTTT
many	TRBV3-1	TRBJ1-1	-	CASSQVERMNTEAFF	TGTGCCAGCAGCCAAGTGGAACGGATGAACACTGAAGCTTTCTTT
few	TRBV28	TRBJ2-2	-	CASSNLSRLPTGELFF	TGTGCCAGCAGCAACCTATCGAGGCTCCCCACCGGGGAGCTGTTTTTT
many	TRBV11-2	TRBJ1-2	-	CASSLGAGAGGYTF	TGTGCCAGCAGCTTAGGAGCGGGGGCAGGAGGCTACACCTTC
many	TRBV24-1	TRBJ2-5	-	CATSDLAKETQYF	TGTGCCACCAGTGATTTGGCGAAAGAGACCCAGTACTTC
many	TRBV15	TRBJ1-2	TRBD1	CATSRPLGTGGARNYGYTF	TGTGCCACCAGCCGTCCCCTCGGGACAGGGGGCGCAAGGAACTATGGCTACACCTTC
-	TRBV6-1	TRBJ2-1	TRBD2	CASSLTSGGLSQGYNEQFF	TGTGCCAGCAGCTTGACTAGCGGGGGCCTCAGCCAAGGTTACAATGAGCAGTTCTTC
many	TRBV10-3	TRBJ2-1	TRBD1	CAIRSTGVLYNEQFF	TGTGCCATCAGATCGACAGGGGTCCTTTACAATGAGCAGTTCTTC
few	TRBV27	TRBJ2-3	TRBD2	CASSSGWESGGNSDTQYF	TGTGCCAGCAGTTCGGGGTGGGAGAGCGGGGGGAATTCAGATACGCAGTATTTT
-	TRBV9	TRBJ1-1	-	CASSVDVRREAFF	TGTGCCAGCAGCGTAGATGTCCGCCGTGAAGCTTTCTTT
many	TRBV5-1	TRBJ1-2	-	CASSLDSNNVGYTF	TGCGCCAGCAGCTTGGACTCAAACAACGTGGGCTACACCTTC
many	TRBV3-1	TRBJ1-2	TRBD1	CASSQEGGTGGASGYTF	TGTGCCAGCAGCCAAGAAGGCGGGACAGGGGGCGCGTCTGGCTACACCTTC
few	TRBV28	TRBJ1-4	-	CASSLHGTTNEKLFF	TGTGCCAGCAGTTTACACGGGACAACTAATGAAAAACTGTTTTTT
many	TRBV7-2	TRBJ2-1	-	CASSFALNEQFF	TGTGCCAGCAGCTTCGCCCTCAATGAGCAGTTCTTC
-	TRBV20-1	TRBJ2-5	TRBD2	CSARILAGVETQYF	TGCAGTGCTAGAATCTTAGCGGGGGTGGAGACCCAGTACTTC
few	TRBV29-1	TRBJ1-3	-	CSVECSGNTIYF	TGCAGCGTTGAATGCTCTGGAAACACCATATATTTT
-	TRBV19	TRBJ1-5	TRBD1	CASRGTGWNQPQHF	TGTGCCAGTAGGGGGACAGGGTGGAATCAGCCCCAGCATTTT
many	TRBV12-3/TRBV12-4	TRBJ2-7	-	CASINRAYEQYF	TGTGCCAGCATCAACAGGGCTTACGAGCAGTACTTC
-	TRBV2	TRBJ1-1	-	CASTPQGRTNTEAFF	TGTGCCAGCACCCCCCAGGGCAGGACGAACACTGAAGCTTTCTTT
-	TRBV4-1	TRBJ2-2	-	CASSPRGGGDTGELFF	TGCGCCAGCAGCCCCCGAGGAGGGGGCGACACCGGGGAGCTGTTTTTT
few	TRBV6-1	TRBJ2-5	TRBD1	CASRFRDRGQETQYF	TGTGCCAGCAGATTCCGGGACAGGGGACAAGAGACCCAGTACTTC
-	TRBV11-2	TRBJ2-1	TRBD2	CASALGTSGGGEQFF	TGTGCCAGCGCCCTCGGGACTAGCGGGGGTGGTGAGCAGTTCTTC
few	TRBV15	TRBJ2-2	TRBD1	CATSTRTGSTGELFF	TGTGCCACCAGCACGCGGACAGGGAGCACCGGGGAGCTGTTTTTT
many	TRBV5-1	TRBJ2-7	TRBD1	CASSRGQGVYEQYF	TGTGCCAGCAGTAGAGGACAGGGAGTCTACGAGCAGTACTTC
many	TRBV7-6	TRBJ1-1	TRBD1	CASSRQGSNTEAFF	TGTGCCAGCAGCAGACAGGGGTCGAACACTGAAGCTTTCTTT
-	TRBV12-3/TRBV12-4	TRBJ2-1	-	CASRSGTIQEQFF	TGTGCCAGCAGATCCGGCACAATCCAGGAGCAGTTCTTC
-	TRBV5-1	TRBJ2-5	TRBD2	CASRTGGGGETQYF	TGCGCCAGCAGAACTGGTGGGGGGGGAGAGACCCAGTACTTC
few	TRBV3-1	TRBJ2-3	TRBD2	CASSQVGRGTQYF	TGTGCCAGCAGCCAAGTCGGGCGGGGGACGCAGTATTTT
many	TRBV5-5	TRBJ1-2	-	CASSFTPQGDYGYTF	TGTGCCAGCAGCTTTACCCCACAGGGCGACTATGGCTACACCTTC
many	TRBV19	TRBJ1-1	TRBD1	CASSPDRVRHVPPAF	TGTGCCAGTAGCCCCGACAGGGTTCGGCATGTTCCCCCCGCATTT
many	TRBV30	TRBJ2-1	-	CAWSSRRNEQFF	TGTGCCTGGAGTTCGCGACGAAATGAGCAGTTCTTC
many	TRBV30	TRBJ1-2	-	CALKEGDGYGYTF	TGTGCCCTCAAGGAGGGGGACGGCTATGGCTACACCTTC
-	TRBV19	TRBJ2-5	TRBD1	CASSSRQGRAQETQYF	TGTGCCAGTAGTTCCAGACAGGGAAGGGCTCAAGAGACCCAGTACTTC
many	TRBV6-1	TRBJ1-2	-	CASSRDLDYGYTF	TGTGCCAGCAGTCGGGACCTCGACTATGGCTACACCTTC
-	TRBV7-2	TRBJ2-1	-	CASSLAGFSVF	TGTGCCAGCAGCTTAGCGGGGTTCTCGGTCTTC
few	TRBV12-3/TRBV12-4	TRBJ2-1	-	CASSHPVRAFLEDTPYNEQFF	TGTGCCAGCAGTCATCCCGTAAGGGCTTTCCTCGAGGATACACCATACAATGAGCAGTTCTTC
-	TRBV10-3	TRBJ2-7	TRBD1	CATQSGQGTYEQYF	TGTGCCACTCAATCGGGACAGGGAACCTACGAGCAGTACTTC
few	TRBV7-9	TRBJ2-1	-	CASSLRGLDEQFF	TGTGCCAGCAGCTTAAGAGGGTTGGATGAGCAGTTCTTC
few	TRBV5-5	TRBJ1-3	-	CASSSPDRGNTIYF	TGTGCCAGCAGCTCCCCCGACAGGGGAAACACCATATATTTT
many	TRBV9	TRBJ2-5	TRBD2	CASSVGAGIQETQYF	TGTGCCAGCAGCGTAGGAGCGGGGATCCAAGAGACCCAGTACTTC
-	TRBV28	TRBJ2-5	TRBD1	CASRTWGTGAGETQYF	TGTGCCAGCAGGACCTGGGGGACAGGGGCTGGGGAGACCCAGTACTTC
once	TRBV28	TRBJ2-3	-	CASRSFYDPNTDTQYF	TGTGCCAGCAGATCCTTCTACGATCCCAACACAGATACGCAGTATTTT
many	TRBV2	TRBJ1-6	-	CASSEGSSPLHF	TGTGCCAGCAGCGAAGGTAGTTCACCCCTCCACTTT
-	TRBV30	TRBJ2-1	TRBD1	CAGNRGSYNEQFF	TGTGCCGGGAACAGGGGCTCCTACAATGAGCAGTTCTTC
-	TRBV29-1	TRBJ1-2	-	CSVGGPPGYTF	TGCAGCGTTGGTGGGCCACCCGGCTACACCTTC
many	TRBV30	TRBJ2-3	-	CAWSPGDTQYF	TGTGCCTGGAGTCCAGGGGATACGCAGTATTTT
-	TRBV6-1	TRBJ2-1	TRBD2	CASSDGGVNNEQFF	TGTGCCAGCAGTGACGGGGGGGTTAACAATGAGCAGTTCTTC
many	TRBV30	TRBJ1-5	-	CAWSGSFRDQPQHF	TGTGCCTGGAGTGGATCGTTCAGGGATCAGCCCCAGCATTTT
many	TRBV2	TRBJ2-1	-	CASSVAFNNEQFF	TGTGCCAGCAGTGTTGCATTTAACAATGAGCAGTTCTTC
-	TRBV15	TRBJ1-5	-	CATSTGGGNQPQHF	TGTGCCACCAGCACTGGGGGAGGAAATCAGCCCCAGCATTTT